This T cell receptor beta chain was identified in a study of T-cell reconstitution after alpha-beta-depleted transplantation in children. CDR3 length equals 14 residues. In germline, CDR1 is SGHRS, CDR2 YFSETQ. V shed 1 base and J 3 bases; nucleotides not matched to a gene: 3. A library of TCRbeta sequences, prepared with unique molecular identifiers, was generated. TCRdb reprocessed the PCR reads with MiXCR, giving one entry per CDR3 protein. The repertoire holds some 290,000 distinct CDR3 sequences, with 9.9% as singletons. In its sample, this clonotype was seen many times. This TCR was sampled from a human donor who donated a stem cell graft to a child with SCID. The J gene is TRBJ1-1, the V gene TRBV5-1; the match to TRBD1 covers 7 bases. The material sequenced was PBMCs from the stem cell graft donor, taken from the stem cell graft. In DNA form, the CDR3 reads TGCGCCAGCAGCTTGTTCCAGGGGGACACTGAAGCTTTCTTT. Its protein product is CASSLFQGDTEAFF. Full variable domain (remainder filled in from reference TRBV5-1 and TRBJ1-1): KAGVTQTPRYLIKTRGQQVTLSCSPISGHRSVSWYQQTPGQGLQFLFEYFSETQRNKGNFPGRFSGRQFSNSRSEMNVSTLELGDSALYLCASSLFQGDTEAFFGQGTRLTVV.